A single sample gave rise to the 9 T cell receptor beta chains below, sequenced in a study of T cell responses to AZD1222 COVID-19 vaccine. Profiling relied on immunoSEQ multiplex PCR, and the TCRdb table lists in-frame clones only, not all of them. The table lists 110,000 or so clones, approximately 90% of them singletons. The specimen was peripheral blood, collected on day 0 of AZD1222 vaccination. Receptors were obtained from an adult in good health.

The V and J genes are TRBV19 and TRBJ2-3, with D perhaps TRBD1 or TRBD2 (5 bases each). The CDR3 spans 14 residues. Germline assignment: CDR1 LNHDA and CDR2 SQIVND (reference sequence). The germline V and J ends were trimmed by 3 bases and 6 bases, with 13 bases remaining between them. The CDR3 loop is CASSIGGSHDTQYF. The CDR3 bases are TGTGCCAGTAGTATTGGGGGATCCCACGATACGCAGTATTTT.

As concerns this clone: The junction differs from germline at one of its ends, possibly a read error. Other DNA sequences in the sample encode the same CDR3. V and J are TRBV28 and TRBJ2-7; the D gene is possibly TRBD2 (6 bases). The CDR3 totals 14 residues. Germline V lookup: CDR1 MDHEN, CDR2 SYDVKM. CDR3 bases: TGTGCCAGCACCGGGGGACCTCCCTCCTACGAGCAGTACTTT. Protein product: CASTGGPPSYEQYF.

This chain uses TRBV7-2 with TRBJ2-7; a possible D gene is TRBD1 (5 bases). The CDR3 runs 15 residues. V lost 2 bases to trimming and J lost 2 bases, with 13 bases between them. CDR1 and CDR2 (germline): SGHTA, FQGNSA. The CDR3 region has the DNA TGTGCCAGCAGCTTACAGGGCGATGCCCCCTACGAGCAGTACTTC. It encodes CASSLQGDAPYEQYF. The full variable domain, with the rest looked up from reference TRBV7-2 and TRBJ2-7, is GAGVSQSPSNKVTEKGKDVELRCDPISGHTALYWYRQSLGQGLEFLIYFQGNSAPDKSGLPSDRFSAERTGGSVSTLTIQRTQQEDSAVYLCASSLQGDAPYEQYFGPGTRLTVT.

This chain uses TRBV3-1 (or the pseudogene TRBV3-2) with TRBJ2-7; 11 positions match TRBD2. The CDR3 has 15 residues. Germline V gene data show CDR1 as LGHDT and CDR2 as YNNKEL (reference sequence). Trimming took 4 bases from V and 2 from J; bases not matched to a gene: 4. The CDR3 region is CASSRASGGTYEQYF. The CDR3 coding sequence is TGTGCCAGCAGCCGCGCTAGCGGGGGGACCTACGAGCAGTACTTC.

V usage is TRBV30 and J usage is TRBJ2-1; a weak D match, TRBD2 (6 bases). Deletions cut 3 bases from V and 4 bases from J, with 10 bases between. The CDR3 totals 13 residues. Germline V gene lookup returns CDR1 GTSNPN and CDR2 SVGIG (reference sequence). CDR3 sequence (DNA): TGTGCCTGGAGCGGGAGCTGGTACAATGAGCAGTTCTTC. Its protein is CAWSGSWYNEQFF.

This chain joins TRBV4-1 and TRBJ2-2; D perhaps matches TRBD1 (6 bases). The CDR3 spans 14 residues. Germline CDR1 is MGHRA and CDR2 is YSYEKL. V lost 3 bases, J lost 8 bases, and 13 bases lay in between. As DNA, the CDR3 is TGCGCCAGCAGCCAGGTACCGGGGACAGGGGAGCTGTTTTTT. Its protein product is CASSQVPGTGELFF.

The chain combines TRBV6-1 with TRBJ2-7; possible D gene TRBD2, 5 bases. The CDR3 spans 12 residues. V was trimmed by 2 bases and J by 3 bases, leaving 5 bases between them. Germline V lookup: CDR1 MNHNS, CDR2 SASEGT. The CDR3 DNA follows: TGTGCCAGCAGTGAAAGCGGCTACGAGCAGTACTTC. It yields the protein CASSESGYEQYF.

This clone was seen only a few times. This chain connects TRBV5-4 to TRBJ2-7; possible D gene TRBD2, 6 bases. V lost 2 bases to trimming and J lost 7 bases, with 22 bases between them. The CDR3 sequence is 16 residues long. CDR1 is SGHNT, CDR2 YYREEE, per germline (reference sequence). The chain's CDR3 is CASSFWGPGDGGEQYF. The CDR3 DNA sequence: TGTGCCAGCAGCTTCTGGGGACCCGGAGACGGGGGAGAGCAGTACTTC.

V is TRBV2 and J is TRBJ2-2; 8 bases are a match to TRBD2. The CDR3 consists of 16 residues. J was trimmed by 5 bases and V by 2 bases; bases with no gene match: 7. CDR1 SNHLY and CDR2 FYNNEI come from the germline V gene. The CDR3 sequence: CASSESSGPGTGELFF. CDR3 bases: TGTGCCAGCAGTGAATCTAGCGGGCCTGGTACCGGGGAGCTGTTTTTT.